This T cell receptor beta chain was profiled in a study of T cell repertoires in cytomegalovirus infection. Study at large: Evidence of both CMV infection and a matching HLA type came from public TCR beta signatures. General observations from the study: HLA-C-restricted CMV clonotypes gave the most frequent clonotype in two of eight donors.

This CDR3 region has 18 residues. With V trimmed by 6 bases and J by 3 bases, 14 bases remained unmatched. Per the germline V gene, CDR1 is SGHTA and CDR2 is FQGNSA. TCRdb called the reads again in MiXCR, with one record for every CDR3 protein. The repertoire holds approximately 1,000,000 distinct CDR3 sequences, with around 30% as singletons. This clonotype showed up just a few times. Its antigen is unknown. The specimen was cultured CD8+ T cells from PBMCs, collected from culture after CMV antigen stimulation. V and J are TRBV7-2 and TRBJ1-6, with 7 bases lining up with TRBD1. This clonotype was sampled from a human donor in good health (CMV status not recorded). Some clones in this sample may be carry-over from other donors' samples. The CDR3 DNA reads as TGTGCCAGCAGTCGACAGGGACACTATATTAACTATAATTCACCCCTCCACTTT. This codes for CASSRQGHYINYNSPLHF. Together with reference TRBV7-2 and TRBJ1-6, the CDR3 gives the full variable domain: GAGVSQSPSNKVTEKGKDVELRCDPISGHTALYWYRQSLGQGLEFLIYFQGNSAPDKSGLPSDRFSAERTGGSVSTLTIQRTQQEDSAVYLCASSRQGHYINYNSPLHFGNGTRLTVT.